The 22 T cell receptor beta chains below were found in one sample sequenced in a study of cytomegalovirus exposure and HLA in healthy donors. Using immunoSEQ multiplex PCR, the repertoire was profiled, and TCRdb retains in-frame clones only, with some absent. The sample holds about 150,000 clones; approximately 86% are singletons and the top ten take about 22%. The material sequenced was PBMCs. These receptors all come from a man aged 18 to 29 in good health and CMV-seropositive.

The V and J genes are TRBV7-2 and TRBJ1-3; a weak D match, TRBD1 (6 bases). Germline-derived CDR1 and CDR2 are SGHTA and FQGNSA. This CDR3 spans 15 amino acids. Trimming pared 4 bases from V and 7 bases from J, leaving 17 bases between. This CDR3 is CASSSVRGGENTIYF. CDR3 sequence (DNA): TGTGCCAGCAGCTCCGTCAGGGGAGGGGAGAACACCATATATTTT.

This clone appeared once. The chain employs TRBV4-3 and TRBJ1-1; TRBD1 might be the D (5 bases). Germline V gives CDR1 LGHNA, CDR2 YSLEER. This CDR3 spans 13 amino acids. Trimming stripped 0 bases from V and 10 bases from J, with 12 bases between. In nucleotides, the CDR3 is TGCGCCAGCAGCCAAGACTGGGGAGGGGCAGCTTTCTTT. Its protein is CASSQDWGGAAFF.

V usage is TRBV7-8 and J usage is TRBJ1-1; the D is unclear. With 1 base removed from V and 11 bases from J, the gap between germline ends came to 11 bases. CDR3 length equals 12 residues. Germline loops: CDR1 SGHVS, CDR2 FQNEAQ. The DNA of the CDR3 is TGTGCCAGCAGCTTAGGGGGATCGGGGGCTTTCTTT. Protein: CASSLGGSGAFF. Supplemented by reference TRBV7-8 and TRBJ1-1, the full variable domain reads GAGVSQSPRYKVAKRGQDVALRCDPISGHVSLFWYQQALGQGPEFLTYFQNEAQLDKSGLPSDRFFAERPEGSVSTLKIQRTQQEDSAVYLCASSLGGSGAFFGQGTRLTVV.

The rearrangement uses TRBV7-8 and TRBJ2-1, with a possible D match to TRBD2 (6 bases). Germline lookup yields CDR1 SGHVS and CDR2 FQNEAQ. The CDR3 runs to 17 residues. Trimming pared 3 bases from V and 1 base from J, leaving 16 bases between. DNA for the CDR3: TGTGCCAGCAGCTTCGGTGAGGGGCGGGAATCCTACAATGAGCAGTTCTTC. Residues: CASSFGEGRESYNEQFF. Complete variable domain (other parts from reference TRBV7-8 and TRBJ2-1): GAGVSQSPRYKVAKRGQDVALRCDPISGHVSLFWYQQALGQGPEFLTYFQNEAQLDKSGLPSDRFFAERPEGSVSTLKIQRTQQEDSAVYLCASSFGEGRESYNEQFFGPGTRLTVL.

The V call is TRBV6-5, the J call TRBJ2-1; D call uncertain. Looked up from germline, CDR1 is MNHEY and CDR2 is SVGAGI. The germline V and J ends were trimmed by 2 bases and 9 bases, with 5 bases remaining between them. The CDR3 runs 11 residues. The CDR3 DNA sequence: TGTGCCAGCAGTTACAACTTTGAGCAGTTCTTC. This sequence encodes CASSYNFEQFF.

The chain recombines TRBV5-6 with TRBJ2-7, with D possibly being TRBD2 (6 bases). Germline lookup yields CDR1 SGHDT and CDR2 YYEEEE. This CDR3 has 14 amino acids. V was clipped by 1 base and J by 5 bases, with 13 bases between them. The CDR3 is CASSLWSGRNEQYF. CDR3 coding DNA: TGTGCCAGCAGCTTGTGGTCCGGGAGAAACGAGCAGTACTTC.

The V and J genes are TRBV25-1 and TRBJ2-7; D might be TRBD2 (6 bases). This CDR3 has 13 residues. In germline, CDR1 is MGHDK, CDR2 SYGVNS. The germline V and J ends were trimmed by 11 bases and 7 bases, with 21 bases remaining between them. Here the CDR3 reads CASQQEGNGEQYF. CDR3 in DNA: TGTGCCTCACAACAGGAGGGGAATGGGGAGCAGTACTTC.

This chain links TRBV9 with TRBJ2-7, with TRBD1 matching 7 bases. The CDR3 runs 15 residues. Germline values: CDR1 SGDLS, CDR2 YYNGEE. The V gene end was trimmed by 4 bases and the J gene end by 0 bases; junction bases not matched to a gene: 7. DNA of the CDR3: TGTGCCAGCAGCCCCCGACAGGGTAGCTCCTACGAGCAGTACTTC. Its protein is CASSPRQGSSYEQYF.

J is TRBJ1-2 and V is TRBV7-2; D possibly corresponds to TRBD1 (5 bases). The germline V gene has CDR1 SGHTA and CDR2 FQGNSA. V lost 5 bases, J lost 5 bases, and 15 bases lay in between. This CDR3 has 14 amino acids. Here the CDR3 reads CASSPQQGSYGYTF. In nucleotides, the CDR3 is TGTGCCAGCAGCCCCCAGCAGGGATCTTATGGCTACACCTTC.

The table lists this clone with a count of one. V is TRBV2 and J is TRBJ2-5; the D gene is possibly TRBD2 (6 bases). The CDR3 totals 15 residues. V lost 2 bases, J lost 5 bases, and 15 bases lay in between. Germline V CDR1 and CDR2: SNHLY, FYNNEI. CDR3 coding DNA: TGTGCCAGCAGTGAACGGGCGTGGGGGGATGAGACCCAGTACTTC. Protein: CASSERAWGDETQYF.

The chain couples TRBV5-4 to TRBJ2-5, with 11 nucleotides matching TRBD2. Losses at the gene ends were 4 bases for V and 1 base for J; bases not matched to a gene: 12. The CDR3 length is 18 residues. In germline, CDR1 is SGHNT, CDR2 YYREEE (reference sequence). CDR3 coding DNA: TGTGCCAGCAGCCCCCCACCCACTAGCGGGAGACTCCAAGAGACCCAGTACTTC. It is translated as CASSPPPTSGRLQETQYF. The full variable domain, in which reference TRBV5-4 and TRBJ2-5 provide the parts outside the CDR3, is ETGVTQSPTHLIKTRGQQVTLRCSSQSGHNTVSWYQQALGQGPQFIFQYYREEENGRGNFPPRFSGLQFPNYSSELNVNALELDDSALYLCASSPPPTSGRLQETQYFGPGTRLLVL.

The rearrangement uses TRBV9 and TRBJ2-1, with TRBD2 identical over 9 bases. Germline V lookup: CDR1 SGDLS, CDR2 YYNGEE. Unmatched junction bases numbered 10, after V lost 3 bases and J lost 9 bases. The CDR3 is 15 amino acids. The CDR3 here is CASSAPAGGQGEQFF. DNA of the CDR3: TGTGCCAGCAGCGCGCCGGCGGGGGGGCAGGGTGAGCAGTTCTTC. The variable domain in full, with the rest retrieved from reference TRBV9 and TRBJ2-1, is DSGVTQTPKHLITATGQRVTLRCSPRSGDLSVYWYQQSLDQGLQFLIQYYNGEERAKGNILERFSAQQFPDLHSELNLSSLELGDSALYFCASSAPAGGQGEQFFGPGTRLTVL.

The rearrangement uses TRBV7-6 and TRBJ1-4; TRBD1 agrees at 8 bases. The CDR3 runs to 18 residues. Germline-derived CDR1 and CDR2 are SGHVS and FNYEAQ. Trimming removed 0 bases from V and 8 bases from J; junction bases left unmatched: 14. The CDR3 protein is CASSLAPPVGQGSEKLFF. CDR3 bases: TGTGCCAGCAGCTTAGCCCCCCCCGTCGGACAGGGCTCAGAAAAACTGTTTTTT.

The V gene is TRBV7-9, the J gene TRBJ2-7; TRBD2 is a possible D gene (5 bases). The CDR3 sequence is 16 residues long. V shed 2 bases and J shed 1 base, with 15 bases lying between them. Looked up from germline, CDR1 is SEHNR and CDR2 is FQNEAQ (reference sequence). The CDR3 DNA is TGTGCCAGCAGCTTATCGTGGGGAGCAGGATCCTACGAGCAGTACTTC. Translated, it gives CASSLSWGAGSYEQYF.

This chain joins TRBV6-1 and TRBJ1-2; D may be TRBD1 (5 bases). The CDR3 runs to 14 residues. Germline V gene lookup returns CDR1 MNHNS and CDR2 SASEGT. Trimming left V 9 bases short and J 7 bases short, with 21 bases between. This chain's CDR3 is CASGQGGSMGGYTF. As DNA, the CDR3 is TGTGCCAGTGGACAAGGAGGGAGTATGGGTGGCTACACCTTC.

V gene TRBV27 combines with J gene TRBJ1-4; 9 positions agree with TRBD1. There are 14 residues in the CDR3. V trimming: 3 bases; J trimming: 8 bases; junction bases outside the gene matches: 4. Germline V CDR1 and CDR2: MNHEY, SMNVEV (reference sequence). The CDR3 DNA sequence: TGTGCCAGCAGTTTCCACAGGGGGCACGAAAAACTGTTTTTT. Protein product: CASSFHRGHEKLFF. Full variable domain (remainder filled in from reference TRBV27 and TRBJ1-4): EAQVTQNPRYLITVTGKKLTVTCSQNMNHEYMSWYRQDPGLGLRQIYYSMNVEVTDKGDVPEGYKVSRKEKRNFPLILESPSPNQTSLYFCASSFHRGHEKLFFGSGTQLSVL.

The genes are TRBV19 and TRBJ2-7; D remains unclear. Germline V gene lookup returns CDR1 LNHDA and CDR2 SQIVND (reference sequence). The CDR3 runs to 14 residues. The V gene lost 11 bases and the J gene lost 3 bases, with 20 bases spanning the gap. In DNA form, the CDR3 reads TGTGCCCCCTTCAGGCAGAGCTGTTGCTACGAGCAGTACTTC. Translation: CAPFRQSCCYEQYF.

This chain joins TRBV25-1 and TRBJ2-5; 9 positions agree with TRBD1. CDR1 and CDR2 (germline): MGHDK, SYGVNS. CDR3 size: 17 residues. CDR3 nucleotide sequence: TGTGCTGCGAGGGGGACAGGGTTCGGTAGGGGCCAAGAGACCCAGTACTTC. It codes for CAARGTGFGRGQETQYF.

The V gene is TRBV6-5, the J gene TRBJ1-3; D call uncertain. The germline CDR1 and CDR2 sequences are MNHEY and SVGAGI. Trimming cost V 2 bases and J 0 bases, with 11 bases left between them. CDR3 size: 16 residues. The CDR3 DNA follows: TGTGCCAGCAGTTACCACGGGAGCCTCTCTGGAAACACCATATATTTT. It encodes CASSYHGSLSGNTIYF.

J is TRBJ1-5 and V is TRBV4-1, with D perhaps TRBD1 (6 bases). The V gene lost 5 bases and the J gene lost 7 bases, with 18 bases spanning the gap. This CDR3 contains 15 residues. The germline V gene has CDR1 MGHRA and CDR2 YSYEKL. This chain's CDR3 is CASSLSSGDGQPQHF. CDR3 coding DNA: TGCGCCAGCAGCTTGTCGTCAGGGGACGGGCAGCCCCAGCATTTT.

The sample holds a few counts of this clone. The V and J genes are TRBV18 and TRBJ2-7; 9 bases line up with TRBD1. V gave up 3 bases and J gave up 3 bases; unmatched junction bases: 3. Germline lookup yields CDR1 KGHSH and CDR2 LQKENI. The length of the CDR3 is 14 residues. CDR3 region: CASSPGTGLYEQYF. CDR3 nucleotide sequence: TGTGCCAGCTCACCCGGGACAGGGCTCTACGAGCAGTACTTC. The complete variable domain, with remaining parts taken from reference TRBV18 and TRBJ2-7, reads NAGVMQNPRHLVRRRGQEARLRCSPMKGHSHVYWYRQLPEEGLKFMVYLQKENIIDESGMPKERFSAEFPKEGPSILRIQQVVRGDSAAYFCASSPGTGLYEQYFGPGTRLTVT.

The chain carries TRBV2 and TRBJ1-1; 8 bases map to TRBD1. Germline CDR1 SNHLY, CDR2 FYNNEI. This CDR3 contains 13 residues. Unmatched junction bases numbered 4, after V lost 6 bases and J lost 4 bases. The CDR3, as DNA: TGTGCCAGCAGCCTCGACAGGGGCACTGAAGCTTTCTTT. Amino acids: CASSLDRGTEAFF.